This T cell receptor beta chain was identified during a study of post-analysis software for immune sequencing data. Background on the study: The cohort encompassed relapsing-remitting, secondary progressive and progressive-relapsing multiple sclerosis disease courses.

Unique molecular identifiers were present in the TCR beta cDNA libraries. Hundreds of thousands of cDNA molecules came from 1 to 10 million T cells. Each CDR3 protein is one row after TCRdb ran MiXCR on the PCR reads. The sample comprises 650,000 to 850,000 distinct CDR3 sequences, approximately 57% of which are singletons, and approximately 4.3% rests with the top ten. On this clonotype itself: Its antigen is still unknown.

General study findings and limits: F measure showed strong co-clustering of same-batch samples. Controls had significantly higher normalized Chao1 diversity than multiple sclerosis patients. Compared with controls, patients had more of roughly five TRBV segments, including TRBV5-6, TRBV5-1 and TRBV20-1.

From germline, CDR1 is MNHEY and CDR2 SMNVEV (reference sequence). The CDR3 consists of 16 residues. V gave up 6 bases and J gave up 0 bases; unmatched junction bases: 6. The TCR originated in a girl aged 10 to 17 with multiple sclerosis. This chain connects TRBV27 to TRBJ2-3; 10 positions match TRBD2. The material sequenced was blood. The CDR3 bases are TGTGCCAGCAGGAAAGCGGGGGGGATTAGCACAGATACGCAGTATTTT. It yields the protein CASRKAGGISTDTQYF.